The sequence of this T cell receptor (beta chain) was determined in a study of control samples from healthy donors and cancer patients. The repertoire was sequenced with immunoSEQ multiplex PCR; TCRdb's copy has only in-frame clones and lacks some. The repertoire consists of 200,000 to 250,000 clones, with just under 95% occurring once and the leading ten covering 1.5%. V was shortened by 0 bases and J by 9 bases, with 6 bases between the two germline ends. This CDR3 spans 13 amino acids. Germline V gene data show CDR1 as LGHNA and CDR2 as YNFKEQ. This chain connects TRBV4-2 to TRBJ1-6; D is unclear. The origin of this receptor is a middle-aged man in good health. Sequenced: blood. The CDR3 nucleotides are TGTGCCAGCAGCCAAGAGCCCGTTTCACCCCTCCACTTT. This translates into CASSQEPVSPLHF.